This T cell receptor (beta chain) is drawn from a study of T cells after yellow fever vaccination. Whole-study context: With SMART-Seq v4 Ultra Low Input, the fractions containing low cell numbers were prepared.

Findings and caveats of the study: Weaker overall, the secondary response nonetheless peaked faster (day 5 versus 15).

Details on this clonotype: Its antigen is unknown.

This CDR3 spans 14 amino acids. V dropped 7 bases and J dropped 0 bases, with 16 bases sitting between them. Germline V gene sequence: CDR1 DFQATT, CDR2 SNEGSKA (reference sequence). A universal primer site and UMIs were added as TCR cDNA was made by 5'RACE template switching. TCRdb itself ran the 5' RACE reads through MiXCR, one entry per CDR3 protein. Of hundreds of thousands of distinct CDR3 sequences listed, 15% to 20% are singletons. The source of this sequence is a man under 40 who received the YFV17D yellow fever vaccine. The gene calls are TRBV20-1 and TRBJ2-7, with a possible D match to TRBD2 (5 bases). The sequencing used PBMCs, collected 15 days after the yellow fever booster vaccination. The CDR3 region has the DNA TGCAGTGTTATTAGTCCAGCGGACTCCTACGAGCAGTACTTC. Translated: CSVISPADSYEQYF.